A single sample is the source of the 28 T cell receptor beta chains below, sequenced in a study of T cell responses to AZD1222 COVID-19 vaccine. Method: immunoSEQ multiplex PCR; TCRdb's copy keeps in-frame clones and lacks some. The sample carries about 97,000 clones, about 86% recorded once. The sequenced sample was peripheral blood, obtained on day 0 of AZD1222 vaccination. The receptors were sampled from an adult in good health.

V usage is TRBV29-1 and J usage is TRBJ2-6; D unclear. This CDR3 is built from 12 residues. The germline CDR1 and CDR2 sequences are SQVTM and ANQGSEA. V dropped 7 bases and J dropped 0 bases, with 4 bases sitting between them. This CDR3 reads CSAPSGANVLTF. CDR3 coding DNA: TGCAGCGCGCCCTCTGGGGCCAACGTCCTGACTTTC. Supplemented by reference TRBV29-1 and TRBJ2-6, the full variable domain reads SAVISQKPSRDICQRGTSLTIQCQVDSQVTMMFWYRQQPGQSLTLIATANQGSEATYESGFVIDKFPISRPNLTFSTLTVSNMSPEDSSIYLCSAPSGANVLTFGAGSRLTVL.

This rearrangement joins TRBV2 to TRBJ2-5; unclear D gene. The CDR3 runs 14 residues. The V gene's germline CDR1 is SNHLY and CDR2 FYNNEI. V lost 4 bases and J lost 1, with 10 bases in between. This CDR3 is CASSGGQPQETQYF. In nucleotides, the CDR3 is TGTGCCAGCAGTGGGGGTCAGCCCCAAGAGACCCAGTACTTC.

The chain employs TRBV28 and TRBJ1-2, with a tentative D call TRBD1 (5 bases). Germline V gene sequence: CDR1 MDHEN, CDR2 SYDVKM. The CDR3 totals 13 residues. The germline V and J ends were trimmed by 6 bases and 6 bases, with 14 bases remaining between them. CDR3 coding DNA: TGTGCCAGCAGACAATGGGGGAAAGATGGCTACACCTTC. Amino acids: CASRQWGKDGYTF.

CDR3 sequence (DNA): TGTGCCAGCAGCTATACGACTAGCGGCTACGAGCAGTACTTC. This gives the protein CASSYTTSGYEQYF. This sequence joins TRBV9 and TRBJ2-7; 9 bases are a match to TRBD2. The CDR3 has 14 amino acids. The J segment lost 3 bases and the V segment lost 4 bases, leaving 5 bases of the junction unmatched. Germline V CDR1 and CDR2: SGDLS, YYNGEE.

The chain links TRBV5-1 to TRBJ2-1; D might be TRBD1 or TRBD2, each matching 6 bases. The CDR3 length is 17 residues. V was trimmed by 0 bases and J by 0 bases, leaving 13 bases between them. Germline V gene lookup returns CDR1 SGHRS and CDR2 YFSETQ. The CDR3 sequence: CASSLVGGSASYNEQFF. As DNA, the CDR3 is TGCGCCAGCAGCTTGGTGGGGGGCTCGGCCTCCTACAATGAGCAGTTCTTC.

The V gene is TRBV7-6, the J gene TRBJ1-3; 12 bases map to TRBD1. The CDR3 extends over 16 amino acids. The trim removed 5 bases at V and 4 bases at J, leaving 6 bases unmatched. Per germline, CDR1 SGHVS and CDR2 FNYEAQ. The CDR3 region has the DNA TGTGCCAGCAGCCAGGGACAGGGGGCGATCGGAAACACCATATATTTT. Its protein is CASSQGQGAIGNTIYF.

J is TRBJ1-6 and V is TRBV11-2, with 8 bases fitting TRBD1. The trim removed 5 bases at V and 6 bases at J, leaving 9 bases unmatched. The CDR3 sequence is 16 residues long. Germline CDR1 reads SGHAT; CDR2 reads FQNNGV. CDR3 DNA: TGTGCCAGCAGCCACCTTCGAGGACAGGGTAATTCACCCCTCCACTTT. Translation: CASSHLRGQGNSPLHF.

V usage is TRBV2 and J usage is TRBJ1-1; possible D gene TRBD1, 6 bases. The CDR3 runs to 15 residues. Trimming left V 5 bases short and J 0 bases short, with 13 bases between. The V gene's germline CDR1 is SNHLY and CDR2 FYNNEI. The CDR3 sequence is CASSQDSPLNTEAFF. CDR3 nucleotide sequence: TGTGCCAGCAGTCAGGACAGCCCCTTGAACACTGAAGCTTTCTTT.

The chain links TRBV5-1 to TRBJ2-5; perhaps TRBD1 as D (5 bases). The CDR3 extends over 15 amino acids. Germline CDR1 reads SGHRS; CDR2 reads YFSETQ. Between the trimmed V and J ends, which lost 2 bases and 5 bases, there was a span of 16 bases. This CDR3 is CASSFLPGISETQYF. The CDR3 region has the DNA TGCGCCAGCAGCTTCCTCCCAGGGATTAGCGAGACCCAGTACTTC.

This chain connects TRBV10-3 to TRBJ2-1, with D uncertain. This CDR3 contains 13 residues. Deletions cut 6 bases from V and 5 bases from J, with 11 bases between. In germline, CDR1 is ENHRY, CDR2 SYGVKD. DNA for the CDR3: TGTGCCATCAGAGCTAACCCAGACAATGAGCAGTTCTTC. Its translation is CAIRANPDNEQFF.

The table lists this clone with a count of one. The chain is built from TRBV27 and TRBJ1-6; 8 bases are a match to TRBD1. The CDR3 runs to 15 residues. Germline loops: CDR1 MNHEY, CDR2 SMNVEV (reference sequence). J was trimmed by 7 bases and V by 7 bases; bases with no gene match: 9. The CDR3 sequence is CASIRKDRVNSPLHF. As DNA, the CDR3 is TGTGCCAGCATTAGAAAGGACAGGGTGAATTCACCCCTCCACTTT.

The gene calls are TRBV7-9 and TRBJ2-1, with TRBD1 matching 8 bases. With 5 bases clipped from V and 8 bases from J, the junction kept 8 bases outside the gene matches. Germline V gene sequence: CDR1 SEHNR, CDR2 FQNEAQ (reference sequence). CDR3 size: 14 residues. In DNA form, the CDR3 reads TGTGCCAGCAGCCGAACAGGGGGACGGGATGAGCAGTTCTTC. Translation gives CASSRTGGRDEQFF.

Notes on this clone: Likely a read error: the CDR3 ends without its conserved phenylalanine or tryptophan. The chain combines TRBV6-5 with TRBJ1-2; possible D gene TRBD1, 5 bases. Germline assignment: CDR1 MNHEY and CDR2 SVGAGI. Between the trimmed V and J ends, which lost 10 bases and 2 bases, there was a span of 11 bases. The CDR3 is 12 residues long. The CDR3: CATSGTNYGYTS. The DNA of the CDR3 is TGTGCCACTTCTGGGACCAACTATGGCTACACCTCC.

The V gene is TRBV10-2, the J gene TRBJ2-7, with 9 positions matching TRBD2. Germline V gene sequence: CDR1 WSHSY, CDR2 SAAADI. Trimming at V came to 2 bases and at J to 7 bases, leaving 9 bases not matched to a gene. The CDR3 covers 15 residues. The CDR3 region has the DNA TGCGCCAGCAGTGAGAAGGCAGCGGGGGGCAGGGAGCAGTACTTC. Translation gives CASSEKAAGGREQYF.

This rearrangement joins TRBV9 to TRBJ2-7, with 10 bases fitting TRBD1. Trimming cost V 4 bases and J 5 bases; bases outside gene matches: 6. The CDR3 extends over 14 amino acids. Germline CDR1 SGDLS, CDR2 YYNGEE. The CDR3 loop is CASSIRDRGDEQYF. The CDR3 DNA sequence: TGTGCCAGCAGCATCCGGGACAGGGGCGACGAGCAGTACTTC.

The chain has TRBV5-1 and TRBJ2-7; D is unresolved. V lost 1 base and J lost 0, with 8 bases in between. From germline, CDR1 is SGHRS and CDR2 YFSETQ. The CDR3 spans 14 residues. The chain's CDR3 is CASSLLQHSYEQYF. As DNA, the CDR3 is TGCGCCAGCAGCTTGTTACAGCACTCCTACGAGCAGTACTTC.

V usage is TRBV3-1 (or the pseudogene TRBV3-2) and J usage is TRBJ2-2; maybe TRBD2 (6 bases). The V gene lost 6 bases and the J gene lost 1 base, with 9 bases spanning the gap. Per germline, CDR1 LGHDT and CDR2 YNNKEL (reference sequence). The CDR3 loop spans 14 amino acids. CDR3 in DNA: TGTGCCAGCAGGAGGGGAGGGAACACCGGGGAGCTGTTTTTT. The encoded protein is CASRRGGNTGELFF.

The CDR3 region is CASSPGTSGGPEFMPDTQYF. As DNA, the CDR3 is TGTGCCAGCAGCCCGGGGACTAGCGGGGGACCCGAGTTCATGCCAGATACGCAGTATTTT. The chain has TRBV7-8 and TRBJ2-3; 14 positions match TRBD2. The CDR3 consists of 20 residues. CDR1 SGHVS and CDR2 FQNEAQ come from the germline V gene. The J segment lost 4 bases and the V segment lost 5 bases, leaving 17 bases of the junction unmatched.

The chain recombines TRBV19 with TRBJ2-1; TRBD1 matches 9 bases. The length of the CDR3 is 18 residues. Trimming at V came to 2 bases and at J to 0 bases, leaving 8 bases not matched to a gene. Germline assignment: CDR1 LNHDA and CDR2 SQIVND (reference sequence). The CDR3 loop reads CASSISTGGLGSYNEQFF. As DNA, the CDR3 is TGTGCCAGTAGTATATCCACAGGGGGCTTGGGCTCCTACAATGAGCAGTTCTTC.

This rearrangement joins TRBV27 to TRBJ1-1; D is unclear. The V gene's germline CDR1 is MNHEY and CDR2 SMNVEV (reference sequence). The CDR3 is 13 residues long. Trimming removed 3 bases at V and 1 base at J, with 6 bases between. The CDR3 loop reads CASSFGENTEAFF. In DNA form, the CDR3 reads TGTGCCAGCAGTTTTGGGGAGAACACTGAAGCTTTCTTT.

The genes are TRBV6-5 and TRBJ2-1, with 8 bases that match TRBD1. This CDR3 is built from 13 residues. J lost 5 bases, V lost 5 bases, and 2 bases had no gene match. Per germline, CDR1 MNHEY and CDR2 SVGAGI. The CDR3 protein is CASSTDRDNEQFF. The CDR3 DNA reads as TGTGCCAGCAGTACGGACAGGGACAATGAGCAGTTCTTC.

Remarks on this clone: The same CDR3 arises from other DNA sequences in this sample as well. The V call is TRBV5-1, the J call TRBJ1-1; tentatively, D is TRBD1 (6 bases). The germline gives CDR1 SGHRS, CDR2 YFSETQ. Trimming took off 3 bases at V and 1 base at J, with 13 bases between the two ends. The CDR3 consists of 15 residues. The CDR3 bases are TGCGCCAGCAGCTCCCAGGGGCGGGAGAACACTGAAGCTTTCTTT. Protein: CASSSQGRENTEAFF.

The chain carries TRBV10-3 and TRBJ2-1; the match to TRBD1 covers 9 bases. The CDR3 extends over 15 amino acids. Germline V gene data show CDR1 as ENHRY and CDR2 as SYGVKD. Losses at the gene ends were 4 bases for V and 7 bases for J; bases not matched to a gene: 8. The CDR3 loop reads CAISGTGGAVNEQFF. The CDR3 DNA reads as TGTGCCATCAGTGGCACAGGGGGCGCGGTAAATGAGCAGTTCTTC.

The V gene is TRBV7-9, the J gene TRBJ2-1; D may correspond to TRBD1 or TRBD2 (6 bases each). Trimming cost V 4 bases and J 3 bases, with 13 bases left between them. This CDR3 comprises 15 residues. Looked up from germline, CDR1 is SEHNR and CDR2 is FQNEAQ (reference sequence). In DNA, the CDR3 is TGTGCCAGCAGCTACACGGGGGCTAACTACAATGAGCAGTTCTTC. Its translation is CASSYTGANYNEQFF. Variable domain in full (rest from reference TRBV7-9 and TRBJ2-1): DTGVSQNPRHKITKRGQNVTFRCDPISEHNRLYWYRQTLGQGPEFLTYFQNEAQLEKSRLLSDRFSAERPKGSFSTLEIQRTEQGDSAMYLCASSYTGANYNEQFFGPGTRLTVL.

The rearrangement joins TRBV23-1 to TRBJ1-1; D uncertain. TRBV23-1 is noted as an ORF with a role that remains uncertain. V lost 0 bases and J 1 base, leaving 9 bases between the germline ends. The CDR3 runs to 15 residues. CDR3 region: CASSQSTLSNTEAFF. CDR3 nucleotide sequence: TGCGCCAGCAGTCAATCAACCCTCTCGAACACTGAAGCTTTCTTT.

The chain couples TRBV7-6 to TRBJ1-3; no clear D. CDR3 length: 16 residues. V was pared by 5 bases and J by 0 bases, with 14 bases between. In germline, CDR1 is SGHVS, CDR2 FNYEAQ. Here the CDR3 reads CASSHDPENSGNTIYF. CDR3 in DNA: TGTGCCAGCAGCCACGATCCCGAAAACTCTGGAAACACCATATATTTT.

This clone appeared a few times. This chain uses TRBV2 with TRBJ1-2; possible D gene TRBD1, 6 bases. The CDR3 is 14 residues long. Germline V gene lookup returns CDR1 SNHLY and CDR2 FYNNEI. V lost 3 bases to trimming and J lost 4 bases, with 12 bases between them. CDR3 nucleotide sequence: TGTGCCAGCAGTGATCAGGGGCGCGCCTATGGCTACACCTTC. This sequence encodes CASSDQGRAYGYTF. Supplemented by reference TRBV2 and TRBJ1-2, the full variable domain reads EPEVTQTPSHQVTQMGQEVILRCVPISNHLYFYWYRQILGQKVEFLVSFYNNEISEKSEIFDDQFSVERPDGSNFTLKIRSTKLEDSAMYFCASSDQGRAYGYTFGSGTRLTVV.

The V gene is TRBV7-3, the J gene TRBJ2-7; TRBD1 agrees at 7 bases. This CDR3 is built from 15 residues. The germline gives CDR1 SGHTA, CDR2 FQGTGA. J lost 2 bases, V lost 2 bases, and 6 bases had no gene match. The CDR3 DNA is TGTGCCAGCAGCTTAGTAGCGACAGGGACCTACGAGCAGTACTTC. Encoded protein: CASSLVATGTYEQYF. Full variable domain (missing parts from reference TRBV7-3 and TRBJ2-7): GAGVSQTPSNKVTEKGKYVELRCDPISGHTALYWYRQSLGQGPEFLIYFQGTGAADDSGLPNDRFFAVRPEGSVSTLKIQRTERGDSAVYLCASSLVATGTYEQYFGPGTRLTVT.